The 26 T cell receptor beta chains below come from one sample, sequenced in a study of T cells after yellow fever vaccination. TCRdb used MiXCR to reprocess the 5' RACE reads, holding one entry per CDR3 protein. The sample has 550,000 or so distinct CDR3 sequences, roughly 19% seen once. The source was PBMCs, collected 15 days after the yellow fever booster vaccination. These TCRs come from a man aged 25-45 years who received the YFV17D yellow fever vaccine.

This clonotype appeared a few times. The CDR3 nucleotides are TGTGCCAGCAGGTCCAGCGGGAGTTTAGATACGCAGTATTTT. It yields the protein CASRSSGSLDTQYF. This chain connects TRBV7-9 to TRBJ2-3; 8 bases are a match to TRBD2. V was pared by 6 bases and J by 5 bases, with 7 bases of the junction left unmatched. Germline-derived CDR1 and CDR2 are SEHNR and FQNEAQ (reference sequence). The CDR3 runs to 14 residues.

This clonotype has more than one count but fewer than ten. The V and J genes are TRBV18 and TRBJ2-3; D is unresolved. With 6 bases removed from V and 4 bases from J, the gap between germline ends came to 8 bases. Germline assignment: CDR1 KGHSH and CDR2 LQKENI. The CDR3 has 12 residues. The CDR3 sequence: CASSQIADTQYF. The CDR3 nucleotides read TGTGCCAGCTCGCAAATTGCAGATACGCAGTATTTT.

The V and J genes are TRBV6-1 and TRBJ2-7; 8 positions match TRBD2. Unmatched junction bases numbered 13, after V lost 6 bases and J lost 6 bases. This CDR3 region has 15 residues. Germline-derived CDR1 and CDR2 are MNHNS and SASEGT. The CDR3 nucleotides read TGTGCCAGCAGCCAGCCGGGGGCGGGAGGACGCGAGCAGTACTTC. Its protein is CASSQPGAGGREQYF.

This clonotype has a handful of counts. This chain joins TRBV20-1 and TRBJ2-3; D gene uncertain. The CDR3 totals 13 residues. Germline CDR1 reads DFQATT; CDR2 reads SNEGSKA (reference sequence). CDR3 region: CTGNSRLTDTQYF. The DNA of the CDR3 is TGCACCGGAAATTCCAGGCTCACAGATACGCAGTATTTT.

This clonotype came up a few times. The J gene is TRBJ2-1, the V gene TRBV30, with D perhaps matching TRBD1 (6 bases). The CDR3 consists of 12 residues. From germline, CDR1 is GTSNPN and CDR2 SVGIG (reference sequence). The CDR3 DNA reads as TGTGCTGCAAGGACAGATTACAATGAGCAGTTCTTC. Residues: CAARTDYNEQFF. Full variable domain (missing parts from reference TRBV30 and TRBJ2-1): SQTIHQWPATLVQPVGSPLSLECTVEGTSNPNLYWYRQAAGRGLQLLFYSVGIGQISSEVPQNLSASRPQDRQFILSSKKLLLSDSGFYLCAARTDYNEQFFGPGTRLTVL.

The chain is built from TRBV4-1 and TRBJ1-1, with unresolved D. Trimming shortened V by 5 bases and J by 0 bases, and 7 bases separated the two germline ends. CDR3 size: 13 residues. Per germline, CDR1 MGHRA and CDR2 YSYEKL. CDR3 loop: CASSAVVNTEAFF. CDR3 in DNA: TGCGCCAGCAGCGCGGTGGTGAACACTGAAGCTTTCTTT.

This clonotype was counted many times. The gene calls are TRBV7-2 and TRBJ2-1; TRBD1 might be the D (6 bases). The CDR3 runs 17 residues. CDR1 SGHTA and CDR2 FQGNSA come from the germline V gene. V was clipped by 7 bases and J by 1 base, with 20 bases between them. CDR3 amino acids: CASTRSGEAKSYNEQFF. The DNA for the CDR3 is TGTGCCAGCACCCGATCAGGGGAAGCGAAGTCCTACAATGAGCAGTTCTTC. Using reference TRBV7-2 and TRBJ2-1 for the parts outside the CDR3, the full variable domain is GAGVSQSPSNKVTEKGKDVELRCDPISGHTALYWYRQSLGQGLEFLIYFQGNSAPDKSGLPSDRFSAERTGGSVSTLTIQRTQQEDSAVYLCASTRSGEAKSYNEQFFGPGTRLTVL.

This clonotype was seen ten or more times. The chain recombines TRBV4-3 with TRBJ2-6, with 7 bases aligning to TRBD1. J lost 10 bases, V lost 0 bases, and 0 bases had no gene match. This CDR3 spans 13 amino acids. Germline V lookup: CDR1 LGHNA, CDR2 YSLEER. The CDR3 spells CASSQEQGNVLTF. CDR3 DNA: TGCGCCAGCAGCCAAGAACAGGGGAACGTCCTGACTTTC.

The rearrangement joins TRBV12-3 or TRBV12-4 to TRBJ2-7, with 8 bases aligning to TRBD2. The J segment lost 0 bases and the V segment lost 5 bases, leaving 6 bases of the junction unmatched. CDR3 length equals 15 residues. CDR3 DNA sequence: TGTGCCAGCAGTCTTATAGCGGGAAACTCCTACGAGCAGTACTTC. This sequence encodes CASSLIAGNSYEQYF.

Only a few counts were recorded for this clonotype. The V call is TRBV7-2, the J call TRBJ2-3, with 7 bases lining up with TRBD2. The CDR3 contains 15 residues. J lost 9 bases, V lost 5 bases, and 14 bases had no gene match. CDR1 and CDR2 (germline): SGHTA, FQGNSA. CDR3 coding DNA: TGTGCCAGCAGCGGCAGGGTTGTAGCGGGCGGCACGCAGTATTTT. Amino acids: CASSGRVVAGGTQYF.

The genes are TRBV28 and TRBJ1-6; no clear D gene. Germline values: CDR1 MDHEN, CDR2 SYDVKM. The CDR3 spans 13 residues. V lost 5 bases, J lost 6 bases, and 8 bases lay in between. The CDR3 sequence: CASSAEINSPLHF. CDR3 bases: TGTGCCAGCAGTGCCGAGATTAATTCACCCCTCCACTTT.

J is TRBJ2-7 and V is TRBV10-3; a weak D match, TRBD2 (5 bases). Germline-derived CDR1 and CDR2 are ENHRY and SYGVKD. With 4 bases removed from V and 5 bases from J, the gap between germline ends came to 9 bases. The CDR3 runs to 12 residues. CDR3 sequence: CAISVLGNEQYF. CDR3 nucleotides: TGTGCCATCAGTGTCCTCGGGAACGAGCAGTACTTC.

This clonotype was seen only a few times. The chain links TRBV6-1 to TRBJ2-6; TRBD2 matches at 7 bases. Germline V CDR1 and CDR2: MNHNS, SASEGT. V was pared by 6 bases and J by 12 bases, with 8 bases of the junction left unmatched. This CDR3 is 13 amino acids long. Here the CDR3 DNA reads TGTGCCAGCAGGCGGGGGTTGTCTTTCGTCCTGACTTTC. Its protein is CASRRGLSFVLTF.

The genes are TRBV18 and TRBJ2-5; maybe TRBD2 (6 bases). This CDR3 has 15 amino acids. V lost 5 bases and J 0 bases, leaving 13 bases between the germline ends. CDR1 is KGHSH and CDR2 is LQKENI in the germline V gene. As DNA, the CDR3 is TGTGCCAGCTCATTGAACGCGGGGAACCAAGAGACCCAGTACTTC. This encodes CASSLNAGNQETQYF.

This sequence joins TRBV18 and TRBJ2-7, with 8 positions matching TRBD2. The V segment lost 2 bases and the J segment 2 bases; nucleotides outside the gene matches: 11. CDR3 length equals 17 residues. Germline lookup yields CDR1 KGHSH and CDR2 LQKENI. CDR3 in DNA: TGTGCCAGCTCACCAGGGAGTAGCGGGATGACTACCTACGAGCAGTACTTC. It translates to CASSPGSSGMTTYEQYF.

There are a few counts of this clonotype. The J gene is TRBJ2-7, the V gene TRBV28, with 8 positions matching TRBD1. The CDR3 extends over 19 amino acids. V shed 4 bases and J 0 bases; nucleotides not matched to a gene: 17. Germline V gene data show CDR1 as MDHEN and CDR2 as SYDVKM. CDR3 protein: CASSSFSPSGQGVSYEQYF. In DNA form, the CDR3 reads TGTGCCAGCAGTTCCTTTAGCCCTTCCGGACAGGGCGTCTCCTACGAGCAGTACTTC. The variable domain in full, completed from reference TRBV28 and TRBJ2-7, reads DVKVTQSSRYLVKRTGEKVFLECVQDMDHENMFWYRQDPGLGLRLIYFSYDVKMKEKGDIPEGYSVSREKKERFSLILESASTNQTSMYLCASSSFSPSGQGVSYEQYFGPGTRLTVT.

There are a few counts of this clonotype. A much larger clone is a single base away; this may be a read error. This rearrangement joins TRBV5-8 to TRBJ2-1; the D is unclear. Germline V gene lookup returns CDR1 SGHTS and CDR2 YDEGEE. V lost 2 bases, J lost 9 bases, and 3 bases lay in between. This CDR3 is built from 10 residues. CDR3 DNA sequence: TGTGCCAGCAGCTTAAGTGAGCAGTTCTTC. It encodes CASSLSEQFF.

A few counts support this clonotype. This chain uses TRBV9 with TRBJ2-2; D not resolved. V gave up 2 bases and J gave up 0 bases, with 8 bases separating them. CDR3 length equals 15 residues. Germline CDR1 reads SGDLS; CDR2 reads YYNGEE. The CDR3 here is CASSVHTPNTGELFF. As DNA, the CDR3 is TGTGCCAGCAGCGTTCATACACCGAACACCGGGGAGCTGTTTTTT.

This clonotype occurred many times. J is TRBJ2-2 and V is TRBV7-8; 9 bases line up with TRBD2. CDR1 is SGHVS and CDR2 is FQNEAQ in the germline V gene. This CDR3 region has 14 residues. Trimming at V came to 7 bases and at J to 5 bases, leaving 5 bases not matched to a gene. CDR3 DNA sequence: TGTGCCAGCAACCGACTAGCGGAAACCGGGGAGCTGTTTTTT. This translates into CASNRLAETGELFF.

This clonotype was detected only a few times. The chain uses TRBV7-2 and TRBJ2-7, with D perhaps TRBD1 or TRBD2 (5 bases each). Germline assignment: CDR1 SGHTA and CDR2 FQGNSA. This CDR3 contains 14 residues. Trimming pared 3 bases from V and 3 bases from J, leaving 12 bases between. This chain's CDR3 is CASSFAGTVYEQYF. CDR3 nucleotide sequence: TGTGCCAGCAGCTTTGCCGGGACCGTCTACGAGCAGTACTTC. Filled out from reference TRBV7-2 and TRBJ2-7, the complete variable domain reads GAGVSQSPSNKVTEKGKDVELRCDPISGHTALYWYRQSLGQGLEFLIYFQGNSAPDKSGLPSDRFSAERTGGSVSTLTIQRTQQEDSAVYLCASSFAGTVYEQYFGPGTRLTVT.

A few counts support this clonotype. CDR3 sequence: CASSNRDRGTDTQYF. The CDR3 DNA is TGTGCCAGCAGCAACCGGGACAGGGGCACAGATACGCAGTATTTT. The gene calls are TRBV7-8 and TRBJ2-3; TRBD1 agrees at 9 bases. The CDR3 consists of 15 residues. CDR1 is SGHVS, CDR2 FQNEAQ, per germline. The ends lost 5 bases at V and 1 base at J; junction bases unmatched: 4.

This clonotype came up a few times. The V call is TRBV6-2 or TRBV6-3, the J call TRBJ2-3, with no clear D. This CDR3 region has 13 residues. CDR1 and CDR2 from the germline V gene are MNHEY and SVGEGT. The germline V and J ends were trimmed by 4 bases and 6 bases, with 11 bases remaining between them. CDR3 in amino acids: CASSSTRADTQYF. The CDR3 DNA follows: TGTGCCAGCAGTTCCACCCGCGCCGATACGCAGTATTTT.

The chain combines TRBV28 with TRBJ2-7; D is possibly TRBD1 or TRBD2 (5 bases each). Germline V gives CDR1 MDHEN, CDR2 SYDVKM. V was cut by 2 bases and J by 3 bases, with 11 bases left in between. The CDR3 is made up of 14 amino acids. CDR3 in DNA: TGTGCCAGCAGTTTACGGTATGGGGGCTACGAGCAGTACTTC. Amino acid sequence: CASSLRYGGYEQYF.

This clonotype appeared a few times. The V gene is TRBV12-3 or TRBV12-4, the J gene TRBJ2-2; TRBD1 might be the D (6 bases). This CDR3 has 14 residues. V was cut by 8 bases and J by 1 base, with 11 bases left in between. The CDR3 spells CASGRTENTGELFF. DNA of the CDR3: TGTGCCAGCGGAAGGACAGAGAACACCGGGGAGCTGTTTTTT.

The chain recombines TRBV5-1 with TRBJ2-3; TRBD2 agrees at 12 bases. The germline V gene has CDR1 SGHRS and CDR2 YFSETQ. J gave up 4 bases and V 5 bases, and 5 bases lay outside the gene matches. The CDR3 sequence is 15 residues long. CDR3 loop: CASRVTSGSPDTQYF. DNA for the CDR3: TGCGCCAGCAGAGTGACTAGCGGGAGTCCAGATACGCAGTATTTT.

The chain couples TRBV24-1 to TRBJ2-1; D is perhaps TRBD1 (6 bases). Trimming cost V 8 bases and J 4 bases, with 8 bases left between them. The CDR3 consists of 12 residues. CDR1 is KGHDR, CDR2 SFDVKD, per germline. The CDR3 reads CATTGAYNEQFF. CDR3 bases: TGTGCCACCACAGGGGCGTACAATGAGCAGTTCTTC.